The 18 T cell receptor beta chains presented below share a single source sample, sequenced in a study of blood T cell repertoires in COVID-19. This table comes from immunoSEQ multiplex PCR, and its TCRdb copy is limited to in-frame clones, with some not included. The repertoire holds about 220,000 clones, with about nine tenths as singletons. Sequences were obtained from PBMCs or T cells enriched from blood (not recorded which). The source of these receptors is a woman aged 40 to 50 with acute COVID-19.

A remark on this clone: Other DNA sequences in this sample translate to the same CDR3. The chain has TRBV5-6 and TRBJ2-1; a weak D match, TRBD2 (6 bases). CDR1 and CDR2 from the germline V gene are SGHDT and YYEEEE. V dropped 4 bases and J dropped 1 base, with 12 bases sitting between them. This CDR3 comprises 15 residues. The CDR3 is CASSPGRGSYNEQFF. Written as DNA, the CDR3 is TGTGCCAGCAGCCCCGGGCGGGGATCCTACAATGAGCAGTTCTTC.

The chain combines TRBV11-2 with TRBJ1-2, with 8 bases that match TRBD1. The V and J ends lost 7 bases and 8 bases, in that order; junction bases with no gene match: 6. The CDR3 spans 12 residues. Germline V gene lookup returns CDR1 SGHAT and CDR2 FQNNGV. The CDR3 bases are TGTGCCAGCACGCAGGACAGGGACGGCTACACCTTC. Protein sequence: CASTQDRDGYTF.

The chain recombines TRBV4-1 with TRBJ2-2; 8 nucleotides align to TRBD1. V was clipped by 2 bases and J by 8 bases; unmatched bases: 7. There are 15 residues in the CDR3. Germline CDR1 MGHRA, CDR2 YSYEKL. The CDR3 here is CASSQSSRGQGELFF. The CDR3, as DNA: TGCGCCAGCAGCCAAAGTTCCAGGGGGCAGGGGGAGCTGTTTTTT.

The V gene is TRBV27, the J gene TRBJ2-1, with 10 bases aligning to TRBD2. The CDR3 length is 15 residues. V was pared by 6 bases and J by 10 bases, with 12 bases of the junction left unmatched. Germline loops: CDR1 MNHEY, CDR2 SMNVEV (reference sequence). This chain's CDR3 is CASRISGGPLGEQFF. In DNA, the CDR3 is TGTGCCAGCAGAATTAGCGGGGGGCCCCTTGGGGAGCAGTTCTTC.

The chain carries TRBV4-3 and TRBJ2-1, with a weak D call TRBD2 (5 bases). Trimming left V 4 bases short and J 4 bases short, with 8 bases between. Germline V gene lookup returns CDR1 LGHNA and CDR2 YSLEER. CDR3 length: 13 residues. The CDR3 DNA follows: TGCGCCAGCAGCCTCGGCGGGTACAATGAGCAGTTCTTC. It is translated as CASSLGGYNEQFF.

The chain employs TRBV19 and TRBJ1-2, with D perhaps TRBD1 (5 bases). The germline CDR1 and CDR2 sequences are LNHDA and SQIVND (reference sequence). V was clipped by 5 bases and J by 5 bases, with 24 bases between them. The CDR3 is made up of 17 amino acids. In DNA, the CDR3 is TGTGCCAGTAGTCTCAAGGCAGGGAGGCTTTCAGAATATGGCTACACCTTC. As protein: CASSLKAGRLSEYGYTF.

The chain links TRBV3-1 (or the pseudogene TRBV3-2) to TRBJ2-5; D may be TRBD2 (5 bases). This CDR3 has 14 amino acids. CDR1 and CDR2 (germline): LGHDT, YNNKEL (reference sequence). The V and J ends lost 4 bases and 4 bases respectively, with 13 bases between them. This CDR3 is CASSRPGRAETQYF. The CDR3 DNA is TGTGCCAGCAGCCGCCCGGGAAGGGCAGAGACCCAGTACTTC.

The rearrangement links TRBV6-4 to TRBJ1-6; no definite D call. With 6 bases removed from V and 9 bases from J, the gap between germline ends came to 15 bases. Germline CDR1 reads MRHNA; CDR2 reads SNTAGT. This CDR3 is built from 14 residues. The CDR3 sequence is CASSPREGSSPLHF. CDR3 bases: TGTGCCAGCAGCCCTCGGGAGGGTAGTTCACCCCTCCACTTT.

The rearrangement joins TRBV6-2 or TRBV6-3 to TRBJ1-5; a possible D gene is TRBD1 (5 bases). Looked up from germline, CDR1 is MNHEY and CDR2 is SVGEGT. The CDR3 covers 15 residues. V lost 6 bases, J lost 9 bases, and 21 bases lay in between. This chain's CDR3 is CASSPPGDAYRPQHF. CDR3 DNA: TGTGCCAGCAGCCCCCCGGGGGACGCCTATCGGCCCCAGCATTTT.

This clone was detected once. The V call is TRBV9, the J call TRBJ1-6, with 7 bases fitting TRBD1. CDR3 length: 15 residues. Germline CDR1 is SGDLS and CDR2 is YYNGEE. The V segment lost 4 bases and the J segment 10 bases; nucleotides outside the gene matches: 11. The CDR3 DNA reads TGTGCCAGCAGCACACAGACAGGGTCCAACTCACCCCTCCACTTT. Translated: CASSTQTGSNSPLHF.

The V gene is TRBV27, the J gene TRBJ1-1; TRBD1 matches 7 bases. Germline-derived CDR1 and CDR2 are MNHEY and SMNVEV (reference sequence). This CDR3 region has 14 residues. V gave up 5 bases and J gave up 4 bases; unmatched junction bases: 7. The CDR3 region is CASSGGQSLTEAFF. The CDR3 DNA sequence: TGTGCCAGCAGTGGGGGACAGTCTCTCACTGAAGCTTTCTTT.

The chain is built from TRBV14 and TRBJ1-6, with D uncertain. The germline V gene encodes CDR1 SGHDN and CDR2 FVKESK. Trimming removed 10 bases from V and 7 bases from J, with 14 bases in between. This CDR3 is built from 13 residues. The CDR3 DNA reads as TGTGCCACCGGGATGGGCCGAAATTCACCCCTCCACTTT. Encoded protein: CATGMGRNSPLHF.

The CDR3 protein is CASSRDIGGNTIYF. CDR3 DNA: TGTGCCAGCAGCCGGGACATCGGAGGAAACACCATATATTTT. This chain uses TRBV3-1 (or the pseudogene TRBV3-2) with TRBJ1-3; weak D call: TRBD1 (6 bases). V was pared by 4 bases and J by 4 bases, with 11 bases between. The germline V gene has CDR1 LGHDT and CDR2 YNNKEL (reference sequence). The CDR3 sequence is 14 residues long.

The rearrangement links TRBV7-8 to TRBJ2-5; tentative D call: TRBD1 (5 bases). Between the trimmed V and J ends, which lost 6 bases and 5 bases, there was a span of 16 bases. Germline CDR1 SGHVS, CDR2 FQNEAQ. The CDR3 extends over 14 amino acids. The chain's CDR3 is CASSTLGHRETQYF. The DNA for the CDR3 is TGTGCCAGCAGTACCTTGGGGCACCGGGAGACCCAGTACTTC. Full variable domain (remainder filled in from reference TRBV7-8 and TRBJ2-5): GAGVSQSPRYKVAKRGQDVALRCDPISGHVSLFWYQQALGQGPEFLTYFQNEAQLDKSGLPSDRFFAERPEGSVSTLKIQRTQQEDSAVYLCASSTLGHRETQYFGPGTRLLVL.

CDR3 sequence: CAGDRDESTEAFF. The CDR3, as DNA: TGTGCCGGGGACAGGGATGAATCCACTGAAGCTTTCTTT. The chain carries TRBV30 and TRBJ1-1, with 9 bases aligning to TRBD1. Germline V gene data show CDR1 as GTSNPN and CDR2 as SVGIG (reference sequence). V shed 8 bases and J 4 bases; nucleotides not matched to a gene: 8. CDR3 size: 13 residues.

This rearrangement joins TRBV2 to TRBJ1-2; TRBD1 might be the D (5 bases). CDR3 size: 11 residues. The ends were cut back, 7 bases at V and 5 bases at J, with 8 bases in the middle. Germline CDR1 reads SNHLY; CDR2 reads FYNNEI. The CDR3 DNA follows: TGTGCCAGCACCCCAGGGTATGGCTACACCTTC. It translates to CASTPGYGYTF. The full variable domain, rest sourced from reference TRBV2 and TRBJ1-2, is EPEVTQTPSHQVTQMGQEVILRCVPISNHLYFYWYRQILGQKVEFLVSFYNNEISEKSEIFDDQFSVERPDGSNFTLKIRSTKLEDSAMYFCASTPGYGYTFGSGTRLTVV.

This chain connects TRBV4-1 to TRBJ2-5; D uncertain. The ends were cut back, 4 bases at V and 5 bases at J, with 8 bases in the middle. Germline CDR1 is MGHRA and CDR2 is YSYEKL. The CDR3 has 12 residues. The CDR3 sequence: CASSPPAETQYF. The DNA of the CDR3 is TGCGCCAGCAGCCCCCCAGCGGAGACCCAGTACTTC.

The rearrangement joins TRBV9 to TRBJ2-2, with a weak D call TRBD1 (5 bases). The CDR3 totals 16 residues. Trimming left V 0 bases short and J 5 bases short, with 14 bases between. Germline V lookup: CDR1 SGDLS, CDR2 YYNGEE. The CDR3 sequence is CASSVGGRVITGELFF. The DNA of the CDR3 is TGTGCCAGCAGCGTAGGTGGCAGGGTGATTACCGGGGAGCTGTTTTTT. The complete variable domain, with remaining parts taken from reference TRBV9 and TRBJ2-2, reads DSGVTQTPKHLITATGQRVTLRCSPRSGDLSVYWYQQSLDQGLQFLIQYYNGEERAKGNILERFSAQQFPDLHSELNLSSLELGDSALYFCASSVGGRVITGELFFGEGSRLTVL.